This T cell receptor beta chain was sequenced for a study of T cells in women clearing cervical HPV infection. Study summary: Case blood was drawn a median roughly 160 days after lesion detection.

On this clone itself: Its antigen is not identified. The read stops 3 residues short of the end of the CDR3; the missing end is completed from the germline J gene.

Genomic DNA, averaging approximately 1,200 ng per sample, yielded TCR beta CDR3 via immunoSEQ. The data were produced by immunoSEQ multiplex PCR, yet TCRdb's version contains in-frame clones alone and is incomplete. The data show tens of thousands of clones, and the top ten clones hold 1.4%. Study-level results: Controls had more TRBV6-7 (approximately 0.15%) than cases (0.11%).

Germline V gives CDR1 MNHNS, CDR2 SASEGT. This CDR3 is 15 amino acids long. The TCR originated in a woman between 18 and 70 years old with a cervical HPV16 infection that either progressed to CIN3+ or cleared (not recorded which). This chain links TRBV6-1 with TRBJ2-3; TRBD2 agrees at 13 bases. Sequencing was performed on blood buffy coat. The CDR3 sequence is CASSVTSGGVETQYF. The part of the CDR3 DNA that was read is TGTGCCAGCAGTGTCACTAGCGGGGGGGTGGAGACG.